The present entry profiles one T cell receptor beta chain with its context. Its target is not known. The data originate from a study of PD-1 blockade in mismatch repair-deficient tumors. Overall study: Enrolled about 2013-2017, patients had progressing, pretreated mismatch repair-deficient cancers of approximately 13 types.

Germline-derived CDR1 and CDR2 are SNHLY and FYNNEI. The germline V and J ends were trimmed by 11 bases and 2 bases, with 15 bases remaining between them. CDR3 length equals 13 residues. The TCR-sequenced patients were a few responders to pembrolizumab. Study outcomes and limitations: After pembrolizumab, tumor-resident clones rose rapidly, then generally contracted before radiologic responses.

Clones were read by immunoSEQ multiplex PCR, and TCRdb kept only the in-frame ones, dropping some. The table records 30,000 to 45,000 clones, approximately 88% of them present only once. Sequenced material: PBMCs, taken roughly 39 weeks after starting pembrolizumab. The chain recombines TRBV2 with TRBJ1-1; D not resolved. The TCR was taken from an adult with mismatch repair-deficient cancer. The CDR3 nucleotides read TGTGCCGGCTCCCTTATCACAAACACTGAAGCTTTCTTT. This sequence encodes CAGSLITNTEAFF.